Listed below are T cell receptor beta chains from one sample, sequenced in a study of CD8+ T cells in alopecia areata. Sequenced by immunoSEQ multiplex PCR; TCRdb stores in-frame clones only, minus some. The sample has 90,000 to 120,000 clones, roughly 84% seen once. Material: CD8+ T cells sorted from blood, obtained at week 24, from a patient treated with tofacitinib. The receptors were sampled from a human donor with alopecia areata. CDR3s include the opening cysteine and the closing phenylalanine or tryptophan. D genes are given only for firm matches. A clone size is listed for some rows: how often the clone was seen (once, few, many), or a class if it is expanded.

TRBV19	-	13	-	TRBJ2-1	TGTGCCAGTAGTAGCGGGGTGTACAATGAGCAGTTCTTC	CASSSGVYNEQFF
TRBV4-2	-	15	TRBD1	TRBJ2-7	TGTGCCAGCAGCCCCCCGGGACAGACCGTCTACGAGCAGTACTTC	CASSPPGQTVYEQYF
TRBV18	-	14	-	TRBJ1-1	TGTGCCAGCTCACCTTCCGGGACGCACACTGAAGCTTTCTTT	CASSPSGTHTEAFF
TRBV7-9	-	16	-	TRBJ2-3	TGTGCCAGCAGCTTATCCCACGAACTAAGCACAGATACGCAGTATTTT	CASSLSHELSTDTQYF
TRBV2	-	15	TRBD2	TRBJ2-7	TGTGCCAGCAAAGAAGGGACTAGCGGGGTCTACGAGCAGTACTTC	CASKEGTSGVYEQYF
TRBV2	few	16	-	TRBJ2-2	TGTGCCAGCAGGTCGGAGTACGGGGCGGGCACCGGGGAGCTGTTTTTT	CASRSEYGAGTGELFF
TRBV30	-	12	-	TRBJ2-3	TGTGCCTGGAGTGTACATGGAGATACGCAGTATTTT	CAWSVHGDTQYF
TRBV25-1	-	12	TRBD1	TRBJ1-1	TGTGCCAGCAGTGAATGGGACAGTGAAGCTTTCTTT	CASSEWDSEAFF
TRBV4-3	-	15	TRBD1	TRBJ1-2	TGCGCCAGCAGCCAAGATCGGGGACAGAACTATGGCTACACCTTC	CASSQDRGQNYGYTF
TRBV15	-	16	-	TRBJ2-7	TGTGCCACCAGCTACAACTCAGGGGGGCCGTTCTACGAGCAGTACTTC	CATSYNSGGPFYEQYF
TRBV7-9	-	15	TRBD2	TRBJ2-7	TGTGCCAGCAGCCCGTCTAGCGGGGGCTCCTACGAGCAGTACTTC	CASSPSSGGSYEQYF
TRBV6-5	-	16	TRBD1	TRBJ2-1	TGTGCCAGCAGTTACACGACAGGGGCGCAATACAATGAGCAGTTCTTC	CASSYTTGAQYNEQFF
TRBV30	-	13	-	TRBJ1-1	TGTGCCTGGGGGGACGGCTTGAACACTGAAGCTTTCTTT	CAWGDGLNTEAFF
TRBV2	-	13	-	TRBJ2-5	TGTGCCAGCAGGCCGGGACAACAAGAGACCCAGTACTTC	CASRPGQQETQYF
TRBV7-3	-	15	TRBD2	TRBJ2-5	TGTGCCAGCAGCCCAATCGGGGCGGGGGAAGAGACCCAGTACTTC	CASSPIGAGEETQYF
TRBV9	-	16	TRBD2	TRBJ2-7	TGTGCCAGCAGCGCCAGACTAGCGGGGGACCACTACGAGCAGTACTTC	CASSARLAGDHYEQYF
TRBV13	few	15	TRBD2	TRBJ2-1	TGTGCCAGCAGCCCTCTGACGGGGGGGCCGGATGAGCAGTTCTTC	CASSPLTGGPDEQFF
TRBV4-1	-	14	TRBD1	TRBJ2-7	TGCGCCAGCAGCCATGGGGACAGCTCCTACGAGCAGTACTTC	CASSHGDSSYEQYF
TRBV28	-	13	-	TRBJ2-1	TGTGCCAGCAGCGGCAGGGATGGCAATGAGCAGTTCTTC	CASSGRDGNEQFF
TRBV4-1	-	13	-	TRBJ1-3	TGCGCCAGCAGCCTACCGTCTGGCGGCACCATATATTTT	CASSLPSGGTIYF
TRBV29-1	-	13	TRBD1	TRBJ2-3	TGCAGCGTTGGACAGGGGGTTCTAGATACGCAGTATTTT	CSVGQGVLDTQYF
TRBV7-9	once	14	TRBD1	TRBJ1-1	TGTGCCAGCAGTGGACAGGGACTGAACACTGAAGCTTTCTTT	CASSGQGLNTEAFF
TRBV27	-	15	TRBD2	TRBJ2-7	TGTGCCAGCAGACTTGGGACTAGCGGGGGATACGAGCAGTACTTC	CASRLGTSGGYEQYF
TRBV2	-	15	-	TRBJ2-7	TGTGCCAGCAGTGAAGGAGGAGGGAGCCCCTACGAGCAGTACTTC	CASSEGGGSPYEQYF
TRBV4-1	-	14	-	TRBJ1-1	TGCGCCAGCAGCCAAGATGGGGGCACGGCTGAAGCTTTCTTT	CASSQDGGTAEAFF
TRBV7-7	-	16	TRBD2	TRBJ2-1	TGTGCTAGCAGCCCCCAGCGGGGTAGCTCCTACAATGAGCAGTTCTTC	CASSPQRGSSYNEQFF
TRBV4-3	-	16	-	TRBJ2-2	TGCGCCAGCAGCCAAGATGGGAAAGGGCGGTCCGGGGAGCTGTTTTTT	CASSQDGKGRSGELFF
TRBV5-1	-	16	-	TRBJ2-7	TGCGCCAGCAGCTTGGGAACTCCAGGGTTTCCCTACGAGCAGTACTTC	CASSLGTPGFPYEQYF
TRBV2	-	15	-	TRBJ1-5	TGTGCCAGCAGCACCTTTGACACTCGCAATCAGCCCCAGCATTTT	CASSTFDTRNQPQHF
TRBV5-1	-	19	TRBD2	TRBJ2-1	TGCGCCAGCAGCTTGGCCGCTAGCGGGTCCTCCCCCCTCTACAATGAGCAGTTCTTC	CASSLAASGSSPLYNEQFF
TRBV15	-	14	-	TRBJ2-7	TGTGCCACCAGCAGAGGCGAGGCCTTTTGGGAGCAGTACTTC	CATSRGEAFWEQYF
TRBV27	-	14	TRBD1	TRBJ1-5	TGTGCCAGCGGTTCAGGGGGTGGCAATCAGCCCCAGCATTTT	CASGSGGGNQPQHF
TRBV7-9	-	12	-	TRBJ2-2	TGTGCCAGCAGCTTGGGCCCCGGGGAGCTGTTTTTT	CASSLGPGELFF
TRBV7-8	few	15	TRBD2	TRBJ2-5	TGTGCCAGCAGTTCCGGACTAGCCGCGCAAGAGACCCAGTACTTC	CASSSGLAAQETQYF
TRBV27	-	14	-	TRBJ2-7	TGTGCCAGCAGCTACGGGGGTGGCTTCTACGAGCAGTACTTC	CASSYGGGFYEQYF
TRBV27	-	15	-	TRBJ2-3	TGTGCCAGCAGTTTACGGGGGTGGGGTACAGATACGCAGTATTTT	CASSLRGWGTDTQYF
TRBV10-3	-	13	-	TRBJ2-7	TGTGCCATCAGTGAAGGGGGTCCCTACGAGCAGTACTTC	CAISEGGPYEQYF
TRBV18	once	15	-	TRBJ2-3	TGTGCCAGCTCACCGGCATCATTCGGCACAGATACGCAGTATTTT	CASSPASFGTDTQYF
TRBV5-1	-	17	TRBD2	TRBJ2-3	TGCGCCAGCAGCTTGGTACTAGCGGGCACTAGCACAGATACGCAGTATTTT	CASSLVLAGTSTDTQYF
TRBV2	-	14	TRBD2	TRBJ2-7	TGTGCCAGCAGTGCCCTAGCGGGTGACTACGAGCAGTACTTC	CASSALAGDYEQYF
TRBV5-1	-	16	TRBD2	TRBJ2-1	TGCGCCAGCAGCCCGAAGGGACTAGCCTCATACAATGAGCAGTTCTTC	CASSPKGLASYNEQFF
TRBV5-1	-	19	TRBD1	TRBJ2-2	TGCGCCAGCAGCTCACCGGCTCGTGGTCAGGGGGCGAACACCGGGGAGCTGTTTTTT	CASSSPARGQGANTGELFF
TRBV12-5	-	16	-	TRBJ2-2	TGTGCTAGTGGTTTGGTACTGAGACCGAGCACCGGGGAGCTGTTTTTT	CASGLVLRPSTGELFF
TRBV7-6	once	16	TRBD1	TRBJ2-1	TGTGCCAGCAGCTGGGGACAGGGCCTTCCCTACAATGAGCAGTTCTTC	CASSWGQGLPYNEQFF
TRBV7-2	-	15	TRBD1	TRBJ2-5	TGTGCCAGCAGCTTCGGGACAGGGGTCGGTGAGACCCAGTACTTC	CASSFGTGVGETQYF
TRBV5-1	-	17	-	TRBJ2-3	TGCGCCAGCAGCTTGTTTCGGTCCGGGGGGCCTACAGATACGCAGTATTTT	CASSLFRSGGPTDTQYF
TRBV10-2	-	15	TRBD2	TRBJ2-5	TGCGCCAGCAGTCCTCACGGGACTAGCGGTGAGACCCAGTACTTC	CASSPHGTSGETQYF
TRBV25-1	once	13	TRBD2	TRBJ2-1	TGTGCCAGCAGTGATAGCGGGGACAATGAGCAGTTCTTC	CASSDSGDNEQFF
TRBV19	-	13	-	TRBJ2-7	TGTGCCAGTAGTATAGCCCCGGCCTACGAGCAGTACTTC	CASSIAPAYEQYF
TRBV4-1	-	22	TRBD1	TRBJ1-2	TGCGCCAGCAGCCAAGAGCTAGGGGTAACCGGGGCTCATTCAGCAGGGGGCTATGGCTACACCTTC	CASSQELGVTGAHSAGGYGYTF